The rows below give T cell receptor beta chains drawn from one sample of a study of T cells in localized non-small cell lung cancer. Repertoires were generated with immunoSEQ multiplex PCR, while TCRdb's copy carries only in-frame clones and drops some. Of more than 20,000 clones in the sample, 80% to 90% were seen once. This specimen consisted of PBMCs, obtained before any cancer treatment. The receptors were gathered from a man aged 40-75 years with stage II squamous cell lung carcinoma. Each CDR3 is given with its conserved first and last residue. The order of the fields is J gene, clone size, V gene, D gene, CDR3 protein, CDR3 DNA. The D gene is left open where the match is weak. Clone sizes are given selectively: once, few, many, or a class where the clone is expanded.

TRBJ1-6,NA,TRBV5-6,NA,CASSLVRGRRDSPLHF,TGTGCCAGCAGCTTGGTCAGGGGACGTCGTGATTCACCCCTCCACTTT
TRBJ2-3,NA,TRBV19,NA,CASSITDTQYF,TGTGCCAGTAGTATCACAGATACGCAGTATTTT
TRBJ2-7,NA,TRBV4-1,TRBD1,CASSQGQGAWEQYF,TGCGCCAGCAGCCAAGGACAGGGGGCTTGGGAGCAGTACTTC
TRBJ2-6,NA,TRBV5-1,NA,CASTIGAAGANVLTF,TGCGCCAGCACGATTGGAGCGGCTGGGGCCAACGTCCTGACTTTC
TRBJ2-5,NA,TRBV9,TRBD1,CASSVGWTGRVETQYF,TGTGCCAGCAGCGTAGGCTGGACAGGTAGGGTAGAGACCCAGTACTTC
TRBJ1-1,NA,TRBV27,TRBD1,CASSLQGATLSEAFF,TGTGCCAGCAGTTTACAGGGGGCAACTCTTTCTGAAGCTTTCTTT
TRBJ2-7,NA,TRBV14,NA,CASSHTGNEQYF,TGTGCCAGCAGCCACACAGGGAACGAGCAGTACTTC
TRBJ1-5,NA,TRBV28,TRBD1,CASSWDRGLNQPQHF,TGTGCCAGCAGTTGGGACAGGGGGCTGAATCAGCCCCAGCATTTT
TRBJ1-2,NA,TRBV7-2,NA,CASSLVYGYTF,TGTGCCAGCAGCTTAGTGTATGGCTACACCTTC
TRBJ2-5,NA,TRBV29-1,NA,CSVATGETQYF,TGCAGCGTTGCAACCGGGGAGACCCAGTACTTC
TRBJ2-1,NA,TRBV15,TRBD2,CATSSARREGGNEQFF,TGTGCCACCAGCAGTGCCAGGCGGGAGGGGGGGAATGAGCAGTTCTTC
TRBJ2-7,NA,TRBV27,NA,CASSPTAAYEQYF,TGTGCCAGCAGTCCCACCGCAGCCTACGAGCAGTACTTC
TRBJ1-4,NA,TRBV19,NA,CASSLRGVDEKLFF,TGTGCCAGTAGCCTGAGGGGAGTAGATGAAAAACTGTTTTTT
TRBJ1-1,NA,TRBV7-2,NA,CASQTQGLTEAFF,TGTGCCAGCCAAACACAGGGACTCACTGAAGCTTTCTTT
TRBJ1-5,few,TRBV6-1,NA,CASSADSQPQHF,TGTGCCAGCAGTGCCGACAGTCAGCCCCAGCATTTT
TRBJ2-3,few,TRBV5-4,TRBD2,CASSPRLAATDTQYF,TGTGCCAGCAGCCCCCGGCTAGCGGCCACAGATACGCAGTATTTT
TRBJ1-1,NA,TRBV11-2,NA,CASSDPMGGMDTEAFF,TGTGCCAGCAGCGATCCCATGGGTGGGATGGACACTGAAGCTTTCTTT
TRBJ1-1,once,TRBV5-1,NA,CASSVQGLDTEAFF,TGCGCCAGCAGCGTTCAGGGGCTGGACACTGAAGCTTTCTTT
TRBJ2-3,NA,TRBV11-2,NA,CASSIADTDTQYF,TGTGCCAGCAGTATAGCGGACACAGATACGCAGTATTTT
TRBJ2-3,NA,TRBV6-1,NA,CASRGDHAGTDTQYF,TGTGCCAGCAGAGGGGACCATGCGGGCACAGATACGCAGTATTTT
TRBJ1-5,NA,TRBV18,NA,CASSPQTDSNQPQHF,TGTGCCAGCTCACCTCAGACGGACAGCAATCAGCCCCAGCATTTT
TRBJ2-7,once,TRBV19,TRBD1,CASRPGQGTSYEQYF,TGTGCCAGTAGACCCGGACAGGGGACCTCCTACGAGCAGTACTTC
TRBJ1-3,once,TRBV10-2,NA,CASSADTGTGNTIYF,TGCGCCAGCAGTGCCGACACCGGGACTGGAAACACCATATATTTT
TRBJ1-1,NA,TRBV4-3,NA,CASSPNTWGTEAFF,TGCGCCAGCAGCCCAAATACCTGGGGGACTGAAGCTTTCTTT
TRBJ2-7,NA,TRBV9,TRBD1,CASSERTGTGLAYEQYF,TGTGCCAGCAGCGAGAGAACCGGGACAGGGCTTGCCTACGAGCAGTACTTC
TRBJ2-7,once,TRBV5-1,NA,CASSLAPSDEQYF,TGCGCCAGCAGCTTGGCCCCCTCGGACGAGCAGTACTTC
TRBJ2-1,NA,TRBV2,NA,CASSGDSEVSRRHYNEQFF,TGTGCCAGCAGTGGGGATAGCGAGGTGTCCCGTCGACATTACAATGAGCAGTTCTTC
TRBJ1-1,NA,TRBV4-3,NA,CASSQDLYLQNTEAFF,TGCGCCAGCAGCCAAGATTTGTATCTGCAGAACACTGAAGCTTTCTTT
TRBJ2-7,NA,TRBV27,NA,CASSASSAYVYEQYF,TGTGCCAGCAGTGCTTCTAGCGCTTACGTTTACGAGCAGTACTTC
TRBJ2-1,NA,TRBV30,NA,CAWSVRVVGEQFF,TGTGCCTGGAGTGTACGGGTGGTTGGTGAGCAGTTCTTC
TRBJ1-6,NA,TRBV6-5,TRBD1,CASSRQGPNNSPLHF,TGTGCCAGCAGCCGACAGGGACCAAATAATTCACCCCTCCACTTT
TRBJ2-7,NA,TRBV4-2,TRBD2,CASSQDRGRIDEQYF,TGTGCCAGCAGCCAAGATCGCGGGAGAATCGACGAGCAGTACTTC
TRBJ2-5,NA,TRBV5-1,NA,CASSPTGSGETQYF,TGCGCCAGCAGCCCGACGGGGTCGGGAGAGACCCAGTACTTC
TRBJ1-1,large,TRBV4-1,NA,CASSLADNPNTEAFF,TGCGCCAGCAGCCTGGCGGACAACCCGAACACTGAAGCTTTCTTT
TRBJ2-3,few,TRBV2,TRBD2,CASQGDLAGDTQYF,TGTGCCAGCCAAGGGGACCTAGCGGGGGATACGCAGTATTTT
TRBJ2-2,NA,TRBV9,NA,CASSPHTDSGELFF,TGTGCCAGCAGCCCTCACACCGACAGCGGGGAGCTGTTTTTT
TRBJ2-5,once,TRBV7-9,TRBD2,CASSPFSGREDKETQYF,TGTGCCAGCAGTCCGTTTAGCGGGAGGGAGGATAAAGAGACCCAGTACTTC
TRBJ1-2,NA,TRBV5-4,TRBD1,CASQTGQGGFYGYTF,TGTGCCAGCCAAACCGGACAGGGAGGTTTCTATGGCTACACCTTC
TRBJ2-3,NA,TRBV5-6,TRBD1,CASSSRGRGMTDTQYF,TGTGCCAGCAGCTCCCGTGGCAGGGGGATGACAGATACGCAGTATTTT
TRBJ2-3,NA,TRBV7-6,TRBD1,CASSFRTGGAADTQYF,TGTGCCAGCAGCTTCCGGACAGGGGGCGCGGCAGATACGCAGTATTTT
TRBJ1-2,NA,TRBV10-3,TRBD1,CAISEYGQGANYGYTF,TGTGCCATCAGTGAGTATGGACAGGGAGCTAACTATGGCTACACCTTC
TRBJ1-2,NA,TRBV2,NA,CASSEAKGYTF,TGTGCCAGCAGTGAAGCGAAAGGCTACACCTTC
TRBJ2-7,NA,TRBV19,TRBD2,CASSIGPGLAGGKEQYF,TGTGCCAGTAGTATAGGTCCCGGCCTAGCGGGAGGAAAGGAGCAGTACTTC
TRBJ2-3,NA,TRBV30,TRBD1,CARTPGTGGDTQYF,TGTGCCCGAACCCCCGGGACAGGGGGAGATACGCAGTATTTT
TRBJ2-3,NA,TRBV25-1,NA,CASSEVGQGWTDTQYF,TGTGCCAGCAGCGAAGTAGGGCAGGGCTGGACAGATACGCAGTATTTT
TRBJ2-7,NA,TRBV10-1,TRBD1,CASSSNRGDLSYEQYF,TGCGCCAGCAGTTCGAACAGGGGGGACCTCTCTTACGAGCAGTACTTC
TRBJ2-7,NA,TRBV9,NA,CASSARGSDEQYF,TGTGCCAGCAGCGCCCGGGGCTCCGACGAGCAGTACTTC
TRBJ2-7,NA,TRBV6-1,NA,CASRVTQRVGEQYF,TGTGCCAGCAGGGTAACTCAGCGCGTTGGCGAGCAGTACTTC
TRBJ2-5,NA,TRBV10-2,TRBD1,CASCTGTAQGTQYF,TGCGCCAGTTGCACCGGGACAGCCCAAGGGACCCAGTACTTC
TRBJ1-5,NA,TRBV7-2,NA,CASSLAGNSNQPQHF,TGTGCCAGCAGCTTAGCGGGGAATAGCAATCAGCCCCAGCATTTT
TRBJ2-1,NA,TRBV10-3,TRBD2,CAIRGGTENYNEQFF,TGTGCCATCAGGGGAGGGACGGAAAATTACAATGAGCAGTTCTTC
TRBJ2-7,NA,TRBV11-2,TRBD1,CASSLSGQGAYEQYF,TGTGCCAGCAGCTTATCCGGACAGGGGGCTTACGAGCAGTACTTC
TRBJ2-3,NA,TRBV6-5,NA,CASTGDTSTDTQYF,TGTGCCAGCACGGGGGATACTAGCACAGATACGCAGTATTTT